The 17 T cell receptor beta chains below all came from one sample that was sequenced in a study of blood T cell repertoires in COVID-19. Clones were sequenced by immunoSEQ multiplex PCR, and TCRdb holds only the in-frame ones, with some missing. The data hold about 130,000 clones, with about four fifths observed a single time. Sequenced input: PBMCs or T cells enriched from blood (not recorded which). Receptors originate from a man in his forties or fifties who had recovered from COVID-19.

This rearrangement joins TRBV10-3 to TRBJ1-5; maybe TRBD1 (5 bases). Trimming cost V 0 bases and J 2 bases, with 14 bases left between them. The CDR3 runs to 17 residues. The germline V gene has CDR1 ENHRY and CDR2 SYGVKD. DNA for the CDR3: TGTGCCATCAGTGAGTCGCTTCAGGGTGGTGGCAATCAGCCCCAGCATTTT. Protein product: CAISESLQGGGNQPQHF.

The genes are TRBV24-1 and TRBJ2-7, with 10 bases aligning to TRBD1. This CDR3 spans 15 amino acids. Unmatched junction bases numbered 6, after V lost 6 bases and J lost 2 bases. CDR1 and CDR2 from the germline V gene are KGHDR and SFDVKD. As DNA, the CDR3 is TGTGCCACCAGTCCCGGGACAGGGGTTACCTACGAGCAGTACTTC. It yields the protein CATSPGTGVTYEQYF.

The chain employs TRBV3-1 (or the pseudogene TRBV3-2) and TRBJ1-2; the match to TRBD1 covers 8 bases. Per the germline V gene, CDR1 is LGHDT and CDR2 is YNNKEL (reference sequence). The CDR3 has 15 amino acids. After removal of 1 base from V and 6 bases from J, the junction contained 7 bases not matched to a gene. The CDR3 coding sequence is TGTGCCAGCAGCCAAGTGCCAGGGGGCGCCGATGGCTACACCTTC. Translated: CASSQVPGGADGYTF.

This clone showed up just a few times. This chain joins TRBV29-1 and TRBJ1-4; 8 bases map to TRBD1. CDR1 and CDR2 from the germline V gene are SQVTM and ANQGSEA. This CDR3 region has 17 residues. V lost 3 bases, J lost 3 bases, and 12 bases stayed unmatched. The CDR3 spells CSVDFSDREHPNEKLFF. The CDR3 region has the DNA TGCAGCGTTGATTTTTCGGACAGGGAACATCCTAATGAAAAACTGTTTTTT.

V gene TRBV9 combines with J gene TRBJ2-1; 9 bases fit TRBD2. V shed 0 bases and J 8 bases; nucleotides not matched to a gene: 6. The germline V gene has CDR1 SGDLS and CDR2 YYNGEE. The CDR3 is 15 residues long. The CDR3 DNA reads TGTGCCAGCAGCGTAGCAAATAGCGGGGGATATGAGCAGTTCTTC. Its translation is CASSVANSGGYEQFF.

The CDR3, as DNA: TGTGCCAGCAGCTTACAACTAGCGGGGGGGCGAGATACGCAGTATTTT. Protein product: CASSLQLAGGRDTQYF. The V gene is TRBV7-2, the J gene TRBJ2-3; 13 positions agree with TRBD2. Trimming cost V 2 bases and J 5 bases; bases outside gene matches: 4. The CDR3 has 16 residues. Germline CDR1 and CDR2: SGHTA and FQGNSA.

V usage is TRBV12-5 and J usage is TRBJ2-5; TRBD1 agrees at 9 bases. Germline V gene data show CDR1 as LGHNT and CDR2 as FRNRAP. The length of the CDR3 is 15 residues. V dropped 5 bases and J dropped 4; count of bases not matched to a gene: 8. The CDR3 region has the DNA TGTGCTAGTGGTCAAGGGGACAGGGAGGGAGAGACCCAGTACTTC. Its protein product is CASGQGDREGETQYF. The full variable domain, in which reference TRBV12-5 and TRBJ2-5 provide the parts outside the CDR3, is DARVTQTPRHKVTEMGQEVTMRCQPILGHNTVFWYRQTMMQGLELLAYFRNRAPLDDSGMPKDRFSAEMPDATLATLKIQPSEPRDSAVYFCASGQGDREGETQYFGPGTRLLVL.

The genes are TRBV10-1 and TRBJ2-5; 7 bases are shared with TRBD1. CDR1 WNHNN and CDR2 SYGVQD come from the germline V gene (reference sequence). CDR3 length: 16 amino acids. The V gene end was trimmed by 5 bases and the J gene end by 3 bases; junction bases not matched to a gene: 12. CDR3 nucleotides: TGCGCCAGCAGTCCTTATTCACAGGGGCGAGAAGAGACCCAGTACTTC. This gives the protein CASSPYSQGREETQYF.

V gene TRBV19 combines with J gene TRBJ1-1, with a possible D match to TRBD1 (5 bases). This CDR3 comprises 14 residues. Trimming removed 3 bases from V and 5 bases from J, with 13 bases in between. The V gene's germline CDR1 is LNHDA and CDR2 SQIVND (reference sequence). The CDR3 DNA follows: TGTGCCAGTAGTATGAGGACGGGGGGAACTGAAGCTTTCTTT. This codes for CASSMRTGGTEAFF.

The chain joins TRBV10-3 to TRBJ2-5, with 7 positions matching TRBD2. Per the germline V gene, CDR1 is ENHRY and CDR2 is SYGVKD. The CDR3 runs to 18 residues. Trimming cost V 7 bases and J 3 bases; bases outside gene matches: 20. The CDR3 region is CAIIKDSGVKRGKETQYF. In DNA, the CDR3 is TGTGCCATCATTAAGGACTCTGGGGTTAAGCGGGGAAAAGAGACCCAGTACTTC.

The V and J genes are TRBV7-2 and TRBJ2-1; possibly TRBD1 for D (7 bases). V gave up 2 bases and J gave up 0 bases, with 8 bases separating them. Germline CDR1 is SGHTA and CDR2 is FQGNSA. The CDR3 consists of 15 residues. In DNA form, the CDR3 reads TGTGCCAGCAGCTTACAGGGGGGCTCCTACAATGAGCAGTTCTTC. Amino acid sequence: CASSLQGGSYNEQFF.

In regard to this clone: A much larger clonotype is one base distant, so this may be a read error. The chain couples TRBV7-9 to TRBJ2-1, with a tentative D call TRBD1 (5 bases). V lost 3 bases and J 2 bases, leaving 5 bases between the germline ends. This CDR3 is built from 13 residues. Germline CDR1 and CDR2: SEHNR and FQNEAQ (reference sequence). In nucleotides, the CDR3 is TGTGCCAGCAGCTTGACAGCCTACAATGAGCAGTTCTTC. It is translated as CASSLTAYNEQFF.

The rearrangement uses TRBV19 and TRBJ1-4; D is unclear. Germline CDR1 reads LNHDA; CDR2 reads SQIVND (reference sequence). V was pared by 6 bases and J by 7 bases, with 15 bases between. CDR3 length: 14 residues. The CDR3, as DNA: TGTGCCAGTAGCCCTCAGTCAAGCGCTGAAAAACTGTTTTTT. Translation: CASSPQSSAEKLFF. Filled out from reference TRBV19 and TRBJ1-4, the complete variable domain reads DGGITQSPKYLFRKEGQNVTLSCEQNLNHDAMYWYRQDPGQGLRLIYYSQIVNDFQKGDIAEGYSVSREKKESFPLTVTSAQKNPTAFYLCASSPQSSAEKLFFGSGTQLSVL.

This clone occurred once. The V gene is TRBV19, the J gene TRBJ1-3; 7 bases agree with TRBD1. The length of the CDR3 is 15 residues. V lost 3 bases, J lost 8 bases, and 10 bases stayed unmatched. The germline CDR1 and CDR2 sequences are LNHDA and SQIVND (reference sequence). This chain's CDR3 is CASSIFRGSSDTIYF. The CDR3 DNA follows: TGTGCCAGTAGTATCTTCAGGGGGTCCTCGGACACCATATATTTT.

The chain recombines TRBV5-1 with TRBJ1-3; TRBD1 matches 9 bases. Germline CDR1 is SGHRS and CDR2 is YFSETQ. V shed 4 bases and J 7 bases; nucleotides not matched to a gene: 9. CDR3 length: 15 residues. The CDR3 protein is CASSDKGTGFNTIYF. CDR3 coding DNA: TGCGCCAGCAGCGATAAGGGGACAGGGTTTAACACCATATATTTT.

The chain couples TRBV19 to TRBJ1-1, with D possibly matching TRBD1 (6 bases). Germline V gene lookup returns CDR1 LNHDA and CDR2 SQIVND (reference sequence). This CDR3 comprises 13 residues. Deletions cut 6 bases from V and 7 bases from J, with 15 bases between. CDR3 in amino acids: CASRLQGRGEAFF. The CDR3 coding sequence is TGTGCCAGTAGGCTCCAGGGGAGAGGTGAAGCTTTCTTT. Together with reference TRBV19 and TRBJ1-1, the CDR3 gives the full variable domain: DGGITQSPKYLFRKEGQNVTLSCEQNLNHDAMYWYRQDPGQGLRLIYYSQIVNDFQKGDIAEGYSVSREKKESFPLTVTSAQKNPTAFYLCASRLQGRGEAFFGQGTRLTVV.

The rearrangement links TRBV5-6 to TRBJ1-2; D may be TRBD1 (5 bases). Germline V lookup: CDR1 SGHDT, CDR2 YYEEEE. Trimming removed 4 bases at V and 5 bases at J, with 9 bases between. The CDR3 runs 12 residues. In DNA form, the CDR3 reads TGTGCCAGCAGCGGTCGACAGTATGGCTACACCTTC. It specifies CASSGRQYGYTF.